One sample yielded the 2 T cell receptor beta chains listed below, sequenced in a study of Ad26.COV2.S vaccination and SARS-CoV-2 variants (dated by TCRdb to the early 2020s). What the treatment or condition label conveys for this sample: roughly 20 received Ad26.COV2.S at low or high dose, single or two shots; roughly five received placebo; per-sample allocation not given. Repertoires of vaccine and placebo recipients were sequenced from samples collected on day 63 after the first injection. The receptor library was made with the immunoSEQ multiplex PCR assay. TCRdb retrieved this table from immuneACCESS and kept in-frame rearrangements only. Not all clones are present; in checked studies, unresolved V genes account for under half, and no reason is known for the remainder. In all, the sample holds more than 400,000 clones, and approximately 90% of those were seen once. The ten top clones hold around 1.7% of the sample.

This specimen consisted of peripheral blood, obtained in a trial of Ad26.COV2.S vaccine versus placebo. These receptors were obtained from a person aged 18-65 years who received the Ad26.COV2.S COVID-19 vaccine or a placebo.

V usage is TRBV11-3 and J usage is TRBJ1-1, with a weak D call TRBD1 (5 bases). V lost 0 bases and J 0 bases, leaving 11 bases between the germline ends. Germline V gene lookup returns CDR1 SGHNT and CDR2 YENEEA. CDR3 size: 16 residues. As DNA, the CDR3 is TGTGCCAGCAGCTTAGATTTTCGGGGCGTGAACACTGAAGCTTTCTTT. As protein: CASSLDFRGVNTEAFF.

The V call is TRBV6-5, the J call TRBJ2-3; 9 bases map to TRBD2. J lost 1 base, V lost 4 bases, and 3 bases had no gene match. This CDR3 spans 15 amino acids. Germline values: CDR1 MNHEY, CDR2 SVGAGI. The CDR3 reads CASSFTSGRTDTQYF. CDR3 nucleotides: TGTGCCAGCAGTTTTACTAGCGGGCGCACAGATACGCAGTATTTT.